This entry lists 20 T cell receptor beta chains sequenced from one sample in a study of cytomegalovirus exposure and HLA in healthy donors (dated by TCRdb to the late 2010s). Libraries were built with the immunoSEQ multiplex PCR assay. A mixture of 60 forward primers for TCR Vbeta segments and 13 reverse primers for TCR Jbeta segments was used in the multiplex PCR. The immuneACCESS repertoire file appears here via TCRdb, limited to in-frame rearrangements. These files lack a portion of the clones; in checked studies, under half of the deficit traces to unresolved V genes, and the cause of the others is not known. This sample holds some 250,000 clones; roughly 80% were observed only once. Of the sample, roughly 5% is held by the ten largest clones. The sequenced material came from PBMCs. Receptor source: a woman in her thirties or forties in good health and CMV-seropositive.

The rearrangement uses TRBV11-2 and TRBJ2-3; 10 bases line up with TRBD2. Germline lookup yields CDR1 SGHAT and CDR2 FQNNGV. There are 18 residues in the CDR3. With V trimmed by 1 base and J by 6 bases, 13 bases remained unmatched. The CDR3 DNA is TGTGCCAGCAGCTTAGTGCCTCTGGGAGCGGGGGGGTCCGATACGCAGTATTTT. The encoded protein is CASSLVPLGAGGSDTQYF.

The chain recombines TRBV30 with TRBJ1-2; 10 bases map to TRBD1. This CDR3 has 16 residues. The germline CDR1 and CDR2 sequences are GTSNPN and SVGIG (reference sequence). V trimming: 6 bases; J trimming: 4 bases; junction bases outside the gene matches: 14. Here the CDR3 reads CACEKSAGTGVYGYTF. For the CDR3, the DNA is TGTGCCTGCGAGAAATCGGCCGGGACAGGGGTCTATGGCTACACCTTC.

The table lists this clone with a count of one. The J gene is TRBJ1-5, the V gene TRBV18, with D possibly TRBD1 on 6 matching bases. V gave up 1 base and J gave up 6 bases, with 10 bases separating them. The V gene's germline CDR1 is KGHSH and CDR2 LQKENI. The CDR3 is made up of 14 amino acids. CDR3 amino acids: CASSPQGGTQPQHF. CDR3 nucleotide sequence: TGTGCCAGCTCACCACAGGGGGGGACTCAGCCCCAGCATTTT.

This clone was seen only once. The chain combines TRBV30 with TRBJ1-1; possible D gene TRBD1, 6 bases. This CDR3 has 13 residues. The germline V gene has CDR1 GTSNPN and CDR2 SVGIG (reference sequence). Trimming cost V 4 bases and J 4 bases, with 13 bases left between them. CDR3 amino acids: CAWKRGAPTEAFF. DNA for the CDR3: TGTGCCTGGAAGCGGGGGGCGCCCACTGAAGCTTTCTTT.

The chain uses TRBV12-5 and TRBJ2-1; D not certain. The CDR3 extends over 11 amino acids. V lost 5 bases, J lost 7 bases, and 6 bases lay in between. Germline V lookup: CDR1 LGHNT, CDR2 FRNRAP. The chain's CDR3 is CASGPLNEQFF. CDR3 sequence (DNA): TGTGCTAGTGGTCCCTTAAATGAGCAGTTCTTC.

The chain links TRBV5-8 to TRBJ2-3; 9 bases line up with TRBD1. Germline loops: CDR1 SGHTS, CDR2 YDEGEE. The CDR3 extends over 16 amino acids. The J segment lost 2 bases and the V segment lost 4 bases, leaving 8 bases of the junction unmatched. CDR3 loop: CASSRTGAGNTDTQYF. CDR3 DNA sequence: TGTGCCAGCAGCCGGACAGGGGCCGGTAACACAGATACGCAGTATTTT.

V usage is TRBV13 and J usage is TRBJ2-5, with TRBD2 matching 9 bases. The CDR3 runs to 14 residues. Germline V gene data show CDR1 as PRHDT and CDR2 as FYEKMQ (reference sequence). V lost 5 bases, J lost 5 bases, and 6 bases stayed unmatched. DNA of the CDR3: TGTGCCAGCAGCACCGGACTAGCGATTGAGACCCAGTACTTC. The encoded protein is CASSTGLAIETQYF.

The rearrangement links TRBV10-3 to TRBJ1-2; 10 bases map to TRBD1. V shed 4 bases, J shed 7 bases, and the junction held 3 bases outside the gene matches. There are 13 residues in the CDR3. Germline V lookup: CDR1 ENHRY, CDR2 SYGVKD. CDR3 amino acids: CAISGDRGSGYTF. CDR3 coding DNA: TGTGCCATCAGTGGGGACAGGGGAAGTGGCTACACCTTC.

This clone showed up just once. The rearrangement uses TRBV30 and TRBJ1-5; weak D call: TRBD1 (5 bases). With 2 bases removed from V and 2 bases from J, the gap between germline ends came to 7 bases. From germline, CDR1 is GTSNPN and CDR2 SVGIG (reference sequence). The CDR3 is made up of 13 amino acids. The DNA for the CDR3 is TGTGCCTGGAGTAAACAGGGCAATCAGCCCCAGCATTTT. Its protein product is CAWSKQGNQPQHF.

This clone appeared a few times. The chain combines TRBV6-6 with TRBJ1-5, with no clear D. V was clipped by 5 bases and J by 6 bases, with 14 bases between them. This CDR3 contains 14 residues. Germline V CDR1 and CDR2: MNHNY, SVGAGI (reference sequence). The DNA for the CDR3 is TGTGCCAGCAGTAGTCGAGGAACGGGTCAGCCCCAGCATTTT. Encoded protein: CASSSRGTGQPQHF.

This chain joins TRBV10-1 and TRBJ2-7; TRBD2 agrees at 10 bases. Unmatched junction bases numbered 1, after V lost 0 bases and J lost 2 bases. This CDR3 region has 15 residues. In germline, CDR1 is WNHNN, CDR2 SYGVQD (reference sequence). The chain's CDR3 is CASSESTSGTYEQYF. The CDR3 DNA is TGCGCCAGCAGTGAGTCAACTAGCGGGACCTACGAGCAGTACTTC.

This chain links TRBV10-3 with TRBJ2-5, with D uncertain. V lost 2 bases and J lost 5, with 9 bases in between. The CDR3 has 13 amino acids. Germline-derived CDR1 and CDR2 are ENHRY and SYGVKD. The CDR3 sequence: CAISEPIRETQYF. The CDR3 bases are TGTGCCATCAGTGAGCCGATCCGGGAGACCCAGTACTTC.

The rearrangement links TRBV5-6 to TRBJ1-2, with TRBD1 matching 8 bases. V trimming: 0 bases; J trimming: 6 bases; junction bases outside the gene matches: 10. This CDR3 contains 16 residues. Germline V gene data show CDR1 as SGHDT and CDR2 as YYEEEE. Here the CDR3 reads CASSLETGTGVDGYTF. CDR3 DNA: TGTGCCAGCAGCTTGGAAACCGGGACAGGAGTGGATGGCTACACCTTC.

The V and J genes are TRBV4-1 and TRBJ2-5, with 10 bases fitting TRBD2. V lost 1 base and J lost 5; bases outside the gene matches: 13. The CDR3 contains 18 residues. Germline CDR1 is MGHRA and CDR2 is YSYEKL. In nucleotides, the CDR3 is TGCGCCAGCAGCCAAGTCCCAGCGGGGGGGTACTTTAAGGAGACCCAGTACTTC. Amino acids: CASSQVPAGGYFKETQYF.

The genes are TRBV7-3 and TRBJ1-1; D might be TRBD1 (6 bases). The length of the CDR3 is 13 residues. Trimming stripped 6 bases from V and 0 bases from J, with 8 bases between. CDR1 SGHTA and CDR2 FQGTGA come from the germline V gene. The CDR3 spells CASRDRMNTEAFF. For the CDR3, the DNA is TGTGCCAGCAGAGACAGGATGAACACTGAAGCTTTCTTT.

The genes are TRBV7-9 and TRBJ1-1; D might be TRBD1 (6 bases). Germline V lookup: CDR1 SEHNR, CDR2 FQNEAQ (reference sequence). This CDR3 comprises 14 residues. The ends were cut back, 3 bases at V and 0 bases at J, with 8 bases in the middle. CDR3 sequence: CASSFGGLNTEAFF. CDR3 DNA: TGTGCCAGCAGCTTCGGGGGGCTGAACACTGAAGCTTTCTTT. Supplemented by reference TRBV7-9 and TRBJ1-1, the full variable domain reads DTGVSQNPRHKITKRGQNVTFRCDPISEHNRLYWYRQTLGQGPEFLTYFQNEAQLEKSRLLSDRFSAERPKGSFSTLEIQRTEQGDSAMYLCASSFGGLNTEAFFGQGTRLTVV.

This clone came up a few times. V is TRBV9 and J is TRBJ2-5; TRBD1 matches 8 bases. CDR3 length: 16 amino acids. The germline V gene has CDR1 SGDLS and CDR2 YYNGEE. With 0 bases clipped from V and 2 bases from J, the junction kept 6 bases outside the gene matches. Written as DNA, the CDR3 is TGTGCCAGCAGCGTAGGTGGCAGGGGGCAGCAAGAGACCCAGTACTTC. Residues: CASSVGGRGQQETQYF.

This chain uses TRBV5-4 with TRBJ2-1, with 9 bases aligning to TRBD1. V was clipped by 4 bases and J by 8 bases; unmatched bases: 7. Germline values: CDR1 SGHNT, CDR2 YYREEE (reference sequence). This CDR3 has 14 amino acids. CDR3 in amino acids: CASSHRDRVHEQFF. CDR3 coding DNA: TGTGCCAGCAGCCACCGGGACAGGGTCCATGAGCAGTTCTTC.

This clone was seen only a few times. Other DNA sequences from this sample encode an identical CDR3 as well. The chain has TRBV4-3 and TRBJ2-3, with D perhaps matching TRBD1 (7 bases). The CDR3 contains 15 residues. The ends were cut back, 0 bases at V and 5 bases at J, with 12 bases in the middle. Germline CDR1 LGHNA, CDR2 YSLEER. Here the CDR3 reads CASSQEARGVDTQYF. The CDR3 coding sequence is TGCGCCAGCAGCCAAGAGGCCAGGGGGGTAGATACGCAGTATTTT.

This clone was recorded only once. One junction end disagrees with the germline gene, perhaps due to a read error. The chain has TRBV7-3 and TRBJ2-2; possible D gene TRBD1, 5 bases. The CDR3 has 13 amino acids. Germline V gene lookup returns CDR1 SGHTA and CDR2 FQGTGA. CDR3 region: CVSRPPGSGELFF. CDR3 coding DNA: TGTGTCAGCAGGCCCCCAGGGTCCGGGGAGCTGTTTTTT.